This entry concerns a single TCR beta chain. The antigen is unknown. This record belongs to a study of CXCR3-negative and CXCR3-positive naive CD8 T cells. Across the whole study: Across all libraries, TRB reads numbered about 135 million, with about 1.5 +/- 0.3 million in each library.

Study results and caveats: TRBV-TRBJ usage was similar across naive CXCR3 subsets but distinct in memory cells. When CXCR3-positive naive cells were set against CXCR3-negative naive cells, the former had more hydrophobic TRB CDR3s.

All TRB cDNA libraries came from 5' RACE performed with UMI labels. TCRdb re-called the 5' RACE reads; every CDR3 protein appears as one record, without DNA. Its clone listing holds approximately 140,000 distinct CDR3 sequences. Naive CD8+ T cells displayed a CD45RO-CCR7+CD27+CD95- phenotype. This CDR3 has 15 amino acids. The V gene's germline CDR1 is MNHEY and CDR2 SVGAGI. This rearrangement joins TRBV6-5 to TRBJ1-2; TCRdb gives TRBD1 as the D gene, but with no DNA this cannot be confirmed. This TCR was sampled from a human donor in good health. Some clones in this sample may be carry-over from other donors' samples. Sequenced material: naive CXCR3+ CD8+ T cells from blood. Stated subset: CD45RO-CCR7+CD27+CD95- naive CD8+ T cells expressing CXCR3 (TNR3+). The CDR3 protein is CASSYGAQANYGYTF.